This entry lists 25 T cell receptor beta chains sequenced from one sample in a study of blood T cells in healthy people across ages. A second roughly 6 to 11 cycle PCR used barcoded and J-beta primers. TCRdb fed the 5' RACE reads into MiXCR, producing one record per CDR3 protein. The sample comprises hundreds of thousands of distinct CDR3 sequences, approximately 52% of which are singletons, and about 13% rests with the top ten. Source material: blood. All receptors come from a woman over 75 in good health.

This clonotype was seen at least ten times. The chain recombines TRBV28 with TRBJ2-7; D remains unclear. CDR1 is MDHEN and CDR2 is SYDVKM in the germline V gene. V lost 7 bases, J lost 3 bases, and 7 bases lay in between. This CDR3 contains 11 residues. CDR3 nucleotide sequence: TGTGCCAGCACTTCCCACTACGAGCAGTACTTC. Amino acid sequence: CASTSHYEQYF.

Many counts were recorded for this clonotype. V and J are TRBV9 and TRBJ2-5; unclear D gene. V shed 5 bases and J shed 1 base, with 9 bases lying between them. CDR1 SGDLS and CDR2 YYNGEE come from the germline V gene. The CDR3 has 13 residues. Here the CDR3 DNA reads TGTGCCAGCAGTGTACAGATCCAAGAGACCCAGTACTTC. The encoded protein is CASSVQIQETQYF.

The CDR3: CASSSPEGGEKLFF. DNA for the CDR3: TGCGCCAGCAGCTCCCCCGAGGGCGGGGAAAAACTGTTTTTT. The chain joins TRBV5-1 to TRBJ1-4; D ambiguous. The CDR3 contains 14 residues. Trimming removed 3 bases at V and 8 bases at J, with 14 bases between. Germline V gene data show CDR1 as SGHRS and CDR2 as YFSETQ.

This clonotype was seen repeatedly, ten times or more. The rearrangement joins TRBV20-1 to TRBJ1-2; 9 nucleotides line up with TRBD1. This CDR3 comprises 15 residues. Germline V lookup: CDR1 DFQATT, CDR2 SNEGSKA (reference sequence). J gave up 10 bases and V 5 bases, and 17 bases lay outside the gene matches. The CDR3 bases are TGCAGTGCTGTGCCGTGGGGACAGGGCGCGTCGTTCTACACCTTC. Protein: CSAVPWGQGASFYTF.

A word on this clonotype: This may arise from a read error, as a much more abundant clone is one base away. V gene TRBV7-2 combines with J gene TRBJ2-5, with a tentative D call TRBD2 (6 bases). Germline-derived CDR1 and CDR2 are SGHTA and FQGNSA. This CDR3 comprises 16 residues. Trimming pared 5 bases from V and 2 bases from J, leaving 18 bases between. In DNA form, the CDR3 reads TGTGCCAGCAGCATACTCGCTAGCGTAGCTCAAGAGACCCAGTACTTC. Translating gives CASSILASVAQETQYF.

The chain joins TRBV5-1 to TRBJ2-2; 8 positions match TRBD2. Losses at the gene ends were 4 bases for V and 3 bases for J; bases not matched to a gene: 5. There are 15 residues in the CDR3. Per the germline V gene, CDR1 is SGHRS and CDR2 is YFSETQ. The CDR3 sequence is CASSRGTRDTGELFF. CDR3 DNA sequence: TGCGCCAGCAGCCGGGGGACTAGAGACACCGGGGAGCTGTTTTTT. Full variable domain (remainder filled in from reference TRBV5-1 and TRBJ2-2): KAGVTQTPRYLIKTRGQQVTLSCSPISGHRSVSWYQQTPGQGLQFLFEYFSETQRNKGNFPGRFSGRQFSNSRSEMNVSTLELGDSALYLCASSRGTRDTGELFFGEGSRLTVL.

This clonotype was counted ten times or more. CDR3 DNA: TGTGCCAGCAGTCGCCAGGGCTCTAGCAATCAGCCCCAGCATTTT. Its translation: CASSRQGSSNQPQHF. The chain carries TRBV6-6 and TRBJ1-5; the D gene is possibly TRBD1 (5 bases). CDR1 and CDR2 (germline): MNHNY, SVGAGI (reference sequence). The CDR3 contains 15 residues. The V end lost 5 bases, the J end lost 0 bases, and 11 bases lay between the germline ends.

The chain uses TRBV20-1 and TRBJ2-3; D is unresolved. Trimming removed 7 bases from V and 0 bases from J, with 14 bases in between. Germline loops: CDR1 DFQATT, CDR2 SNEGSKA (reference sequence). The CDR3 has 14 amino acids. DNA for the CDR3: TGCAGTGTGAGCCCCGCGGCAAGCACAGATACGCAGTATTTT. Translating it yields CSVSPAASTDTQYF.

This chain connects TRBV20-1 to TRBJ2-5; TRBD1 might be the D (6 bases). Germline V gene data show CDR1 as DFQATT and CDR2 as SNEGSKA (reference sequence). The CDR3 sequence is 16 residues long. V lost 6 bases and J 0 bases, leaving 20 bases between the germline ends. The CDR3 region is CSARDAVRGNQETQYF. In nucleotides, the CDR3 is TGCAGTGCCCGAGATGCAGTTAGGGGGAACCAAGAGACCCAGTACTTC.

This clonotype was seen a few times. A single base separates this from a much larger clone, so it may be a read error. CDR3 region: CASSFNGRNEQYF. Written as DNA, the CDR3 is TGCGCCAGCAGCTTCAATGGTCGCAATGAGCAGTACTTC. The chain uses TRBV5-1 and TRBJ2-7; D gene unclear. The CDR3 sequence is 13 residues long. Looked up from germline, CDR1 is SGHRS and CDR2 is YFSETQ. Between the trimmed V and J ends, which lost 2 bases and 7 bases, there was a span of 13 bases.

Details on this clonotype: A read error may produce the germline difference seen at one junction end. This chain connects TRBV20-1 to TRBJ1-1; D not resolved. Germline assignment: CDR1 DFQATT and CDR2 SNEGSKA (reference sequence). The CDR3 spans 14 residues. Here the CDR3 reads CSADHPTVNTEAFF. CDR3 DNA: TGCAGTGCAGACCACCCCACAGTGAACACTGAGGCTTTCTTT.

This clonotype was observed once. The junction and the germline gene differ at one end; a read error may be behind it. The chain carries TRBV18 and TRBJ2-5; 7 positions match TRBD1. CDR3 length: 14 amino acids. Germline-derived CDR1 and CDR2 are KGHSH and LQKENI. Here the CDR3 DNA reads TGTGCCAACTCACCACCAACAGGGGCAGAGACCCAGTACTTC. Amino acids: CANSPPTGAETQYF. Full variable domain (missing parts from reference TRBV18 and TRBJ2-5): NAGVMQNPRHLVRRRGQEARLRCSPMKGHSHVYWYRQLPEEGLKFMVYLQKENIIDESGMPKERFSAEFPKEGPSILRIQQVVRGDSAAYFCANSPPTGAETQYFGPGTRLLVL.

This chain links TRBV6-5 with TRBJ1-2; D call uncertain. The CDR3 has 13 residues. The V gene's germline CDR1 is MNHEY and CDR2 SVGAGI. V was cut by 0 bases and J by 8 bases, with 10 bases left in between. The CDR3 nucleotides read TGTGCCAGCAGTTACTCTCCGGGCCGGGGCTACACCTTC. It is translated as CASSYSPGRGYTF.

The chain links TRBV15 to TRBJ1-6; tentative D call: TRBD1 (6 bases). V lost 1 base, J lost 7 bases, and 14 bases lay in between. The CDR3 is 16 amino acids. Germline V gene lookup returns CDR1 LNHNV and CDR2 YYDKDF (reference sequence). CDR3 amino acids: CATSRVGRGSNSPLHF. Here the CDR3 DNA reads TGTGCCACCAGCAGAGTGGGCAGGGGCTCCAATTCACCCCTCCACTTT.

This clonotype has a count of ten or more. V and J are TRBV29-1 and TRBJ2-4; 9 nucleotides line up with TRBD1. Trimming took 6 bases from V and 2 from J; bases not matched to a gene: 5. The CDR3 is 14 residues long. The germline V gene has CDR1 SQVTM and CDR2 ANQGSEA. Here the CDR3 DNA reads TGCAGCGTCGGACAGGGGAGCTCCAAAAACATTCAGTACTTC. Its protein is CSVGQGSSKNIQYF.

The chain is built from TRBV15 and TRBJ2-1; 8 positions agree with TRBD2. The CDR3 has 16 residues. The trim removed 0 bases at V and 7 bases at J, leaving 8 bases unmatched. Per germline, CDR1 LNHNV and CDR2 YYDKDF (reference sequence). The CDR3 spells CATSREIPGGPNEQFF. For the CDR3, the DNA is TGTGCCACCAGCAGAGAGATTCCGGGAGGGCCGAATGAGCAGTTCTTC.

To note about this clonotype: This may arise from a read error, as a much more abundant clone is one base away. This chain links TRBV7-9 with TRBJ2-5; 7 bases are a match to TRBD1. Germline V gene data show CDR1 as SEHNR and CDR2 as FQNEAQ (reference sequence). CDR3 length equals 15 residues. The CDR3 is CTSSWGQLDGETQYF. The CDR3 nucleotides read TGTACCAGCAGCTGGGGACAGCTCGACGGAGAGACCCAGTACTTC.

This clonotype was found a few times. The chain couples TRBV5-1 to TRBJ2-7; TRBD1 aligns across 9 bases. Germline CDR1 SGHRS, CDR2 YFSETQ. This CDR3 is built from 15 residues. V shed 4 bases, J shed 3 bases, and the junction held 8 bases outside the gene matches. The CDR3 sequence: CASSARQGGLYEQYF. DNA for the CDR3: TGCGCCAGCAGCGCCCGACAGGGGGGACTCTACGAGCAGTACTTC. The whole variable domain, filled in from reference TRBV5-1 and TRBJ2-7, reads KAGVTQTPRYLIKTRGQQVTLSCSPISGHRSVSWYQQTPGQGLQFLFEYFSETQRNKGNFPGRFSGRQFSNSRSEMNVSTLELGDSALYLCASSARQGGLYEQYFGPGTRLTVT.

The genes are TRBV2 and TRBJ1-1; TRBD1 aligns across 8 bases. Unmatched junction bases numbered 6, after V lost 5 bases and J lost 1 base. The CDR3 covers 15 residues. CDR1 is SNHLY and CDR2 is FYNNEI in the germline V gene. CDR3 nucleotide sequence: TGTGCCAGCAGTCGTCCCGGGACAGGGAACACTGAAGCTTTCTTT. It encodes CASSRPGTGNTEAFF. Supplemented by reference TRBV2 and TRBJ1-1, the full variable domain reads EPEVTQTPSHQVTQMGQEVILRCVPISNHLYFYWYRQILGQKVEFLVSFYNNEISEKSEIFDDQFSVERPDGSNFTLKIRSTKLEDSAMYFCASSRPGTGNTEAFFGQGTRLTVV.

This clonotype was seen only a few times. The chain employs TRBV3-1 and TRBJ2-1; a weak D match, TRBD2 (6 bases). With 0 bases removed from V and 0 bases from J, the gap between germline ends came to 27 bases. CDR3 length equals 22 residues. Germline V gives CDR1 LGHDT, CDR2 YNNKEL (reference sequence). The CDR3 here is CASSQESSIRGTRLSSYNEQFF. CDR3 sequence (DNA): TGTGCCAGCAGCCAAGAATCCTCCATCCGGGGGACTCGTCTTAGCTCCTACAATGAGCAGTTCTTC.

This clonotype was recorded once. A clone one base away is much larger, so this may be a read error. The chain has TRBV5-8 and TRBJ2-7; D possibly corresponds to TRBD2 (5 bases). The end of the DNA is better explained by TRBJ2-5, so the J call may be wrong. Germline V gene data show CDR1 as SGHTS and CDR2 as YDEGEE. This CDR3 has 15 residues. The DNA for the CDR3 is TGTGCCAGCAGCTCCCGCGGGCTCACATCCGAGACCCAGTACTTC. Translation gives CASSSRGLTSETQYF.

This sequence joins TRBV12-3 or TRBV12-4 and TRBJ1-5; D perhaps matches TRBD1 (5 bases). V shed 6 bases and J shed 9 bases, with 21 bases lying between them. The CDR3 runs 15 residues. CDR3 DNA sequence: TGTGCCAGCAGACTAACACGGGGGTTCGCCAGGCCCCAGCATTTT. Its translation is CASRLTRGFARPQHF.

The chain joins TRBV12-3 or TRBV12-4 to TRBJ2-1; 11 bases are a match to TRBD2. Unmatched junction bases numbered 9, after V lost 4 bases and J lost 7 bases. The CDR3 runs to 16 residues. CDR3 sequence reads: CASSSPTSGRGNEQFF. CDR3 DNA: TGTGCCAGCAGTTCGCCTACTAGCGGGAGAGGAAATGAGCAGTTCTTC.

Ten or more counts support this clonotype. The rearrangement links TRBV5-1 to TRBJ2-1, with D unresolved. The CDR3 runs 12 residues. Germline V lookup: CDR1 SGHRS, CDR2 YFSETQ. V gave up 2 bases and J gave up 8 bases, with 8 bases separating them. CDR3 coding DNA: TGCGCCAGCAGCTTAGGGTTCGATGAGCAGTTCTTC. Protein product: CASSLGFDEQFF.

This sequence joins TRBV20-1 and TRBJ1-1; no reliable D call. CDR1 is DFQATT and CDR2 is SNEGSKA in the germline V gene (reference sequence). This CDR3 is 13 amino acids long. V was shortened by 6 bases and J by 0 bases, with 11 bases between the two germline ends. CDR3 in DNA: TGCAGTGCGCCCGGACCCCTGAACACTGAAGCTTTCTTT. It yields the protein CSAPGPLNTEAFF.